Presented here are 3 T cell receptor beta chains from one specimen sequenced in a study of regulatory T cells in long-lasting Graves disease. Assembly of TCR beta libraries relied on iRepertoire HTBI primers together with Arm-PCR of CDR3 regions. A single record per CDR3 protein comes from TCRdb applying MiXCR to the multiplex PCR reads. The sample consists of 350,000 to 500,000 distinct CDR3 sequences, around 23% of them appearing once. Time point reported: persistent/refractory GD, antithyroid drugs over 5 years with positive TRAb. Extracted PBMC RNA gave rise to the TCR library. The sequenced sample was peripheral blood mononuclear cells (PBMCs), obtained when the disease was refractory, from a patient treated with antithyroid drugs. The receptors were gathered from a female donor with Graves disease.

This clonotype was observed a single time. The chain links TRBV28 to TRBJ2-5; a weak D match, TRBD1 (6 bases). Trimming shortened V by 7 bases and J by 6 bases, and 18 bases separated the two germline ends. The germline V gene has CDR1 MDHEN and CDR2 SYDVKM. This CDR3 spans 14 amino acids. The DNA of the CDR3 is TGTGCCAGCACACTCCAGGGGAGTGCGAAGACCCAGTACTTC. It codes for CASTLQGSAKTQYF.

The table lists this clonotype with many counts. This chain joins TRBV11-1 and TRBJ2-6; maybe TRBD2 (6 bases). The V gene lost 4 bases and the J gene lost 3 bases, with 10 bases spanning the gap. CDR1 is SGHAT, CDR2 FQDESV, per germline (reference sequence). There are 15 residues in the CDR3. CDR3: CASSSGVIGANVLTF. The CDR3, as DNA: TGTGCCAGCAGCTCGGGGGTAATTGGGGCCAACGTCCTGACTTTC.

This clonotype has just a few counts. The chain is built from TRBV30 and TRBJ2-5; no definite D call. The CDR3 has 11 residues. Trimming pared 5 bases from V and 4 bases from J, leaving 8 bases between. The germline V gene encodes CDR1 GTSNPN and CDR2 SVGIG (reference sequence). CDR3 region: CAWEARETQYF. In DNA form, the CDR3 reads TGTGCCTGGGAAGCCCGAGAGACCCAGTACTTC.